The 21 T cell receptor beta chains presented below share a single source sample, sequenced in a study of blood T cell repertoires in COVID-19. Sequencing used immunoSEQ multiplex PCR; TCRdb keeps in-frame clones, though not all of them. The sample yields about 240,000 clones, around 88% seen once. The sample taken for sequencing was PBMCs or T cells enriched from blood (not recorded which). The receptors come from a woman aged 25 to 39 who had recovered from COVID-19.

V usage is TRBV29-1 and J usage is TRBJ1-1; a possible D gene is TRBD1 (5 bases). V was trimmed by 4 bases and J by 1 base, leaving 13 bases between them. Germline CDR1 SQVTM, CDR2 ANQGSEA. This CDR3 contains 14 residues. CDR3 protein: CSVAGRGRNTEAFF. CDR3 coding DNA: TGCAGCGTTGCTGGGAGGGGACGGAACACTGAAGCTTTCTTT.

The CDR3 spells CASSQESSNSGGGNTIYF. The CDR3 DNA sequence: TGTGCCAGCAGCCAAGAAAGCTCAAATTCCGGAGGAGGAAACACCATATATTTT. The rearrangement links TRBV3-1 (or the pseudogene TRBV3-2) to TRBJ1-3, with D uncertain. The length of the CDR3 is 18 residues. V was trimmed by 0 bases and J by 4 bases, leaving 19 bases between them. Germline CDR1 and CDR2: LGHDT and YNNKEL (reference sequence).

The chain recombines TRBV11-3 with TRBJ1-1; D unclear. This CDR3 spans 13 amino acids. Between the trimmed V and J ends, which lost 3 bases and 3 bases, there was a span of 8 bases. Germline V gene data show CDR1 as SGHNT and CDR2 as YENEEA. CDR3 sequence (DNA): TGTGCCAGCAGCTTCTCAGTCGACACTGAAGCTTTCTTT. Encoded protein: CASSFSVDTEAFF.

The chain has TRBV27 and TRBJ2-5, with 11 bases identical to TRBD2. The CDR3 is 18 residues long. V gave up 2 bases and J gave up 5 bases; unmatched junction bases: 13. The V gene's germline CDR1 is MNHEY and CDR2 SMNVEV (reference sequence). The CDR3 reads CASSLVAGGPVITETQYF. DNA of the CDR3: TGTGCCAGCAGTTTAGTAGCGGGAGGGCCCGTCATCACGGAGACCCAGTACTTC.

The chain is built from TRBV7-8 and TRBJ1-1; D is perhaps TRBD1 (6 bases). This CDR3 contains 14 residues. Trimming stripped 3 bases from V and 4 bases from J, with 12 bases between. Germline V gene data show CDR1 as SGHVS and CDR2 as FQNEAQ. Written as DNA, the CDR3 is TGTGCCAGCAGCTTCGGGGGGGCGAGCACTGAAGCTTTCTTT. Protein: CASSFGGASTEAFF.

The chain recombines TRBV9 with TRBJ1-3; unclear D gene. This CDR3 contains 16 residues. V shed 1 base and J shed 0 bases, with 11 bases lying between them. CDR1 and CDR2 from the germline V gene are SGDLS and YYNGEE. The CDR3 nucleotides read TGTGCCAGCAGCGTAAAGGAGGCTTCCTCTGGAAACACCATATATTTT. This translates into CASSVKEASSGNTIYF.

The genes are TRBV27 and TRBJ1-2; D is ambiguous. Germline V lookup: CDR1 MNHEY, CDR2 SMNVEV (reference sequence). V was cut by 0 bases and J by 7 bases, with 12 bases left in between. The CDR3 length is 14 residues. CDR3: CASSLSFTGSGYTF. The CDR3 DNA sequence: TGTGCCAGCAGTTTATCGTTTACGGGATCTGGCTACACCTTC.

The J gene is TRBJ1-3, the V gene TRBV9; D remains unclear. The CDR3 sequence is 12 residues long. The V end lost 4 bases, the J end lost 7 bases, and 9 bases lay between the germline ends. Germline V gives CDR1 SGDLS, CDR2 YYNGEE. CDR3 DNA sequence: TGTGCCAGCAGCCCGGAGCAGAACACCATATATTTT. This encodes CASSPEQNTIYF.

V usage is TRBV4-2 and J usage is TRBJ1-1; a possible D gene is TRBD1 (6 bases). This CDR3 has 14 residues. Germline V gene lookup returns CDR1 LGHNA and CDR2 YNFKEQ. V was cut by 4 bases and J by 1 base, with 10 bases left in between. CDR3 region: CASSRLDRNTEAFF. The DNA for the CDR3 is TGTGCCAGCAGCCGATTGGACAGGAACACTGAAGCTTTCTTT.

The chain recombines TRBV6-6 with TRBJ1-1; D possibly corresponds to TRBD1 (6 bases). CDR1 MNHNY and CDR2 SVGAGI come from the germline V gene (reference sequence). This CDR3 has 15 amino acids. Trimming shortened V by 3 bases and J by 0 bases, and 11 bases separated the two germline ends. The chain's CDR3 is CASSYPGTLNTEAFF. The CDR3 DNA follows: TGTGCCAGCAGTTATCCCGGGACACTGAACACTGAAGCTTTCTTT.

The chain uses TRBV6-6 and TRBJ1-3; weak D call: TRBD1 (6 bases). The CDR3 has 13 residues. The V and J ends lost 6 bases and 4 bases respectively, with 10 bases between them. The germline V gene has CDR1 MNHNY and CDR2 SVGAGI (reference sequence). CDR3 protein: CASRRTGGNTIYF. In DNA form, the CDR3 reads TGTGCCAGCAGACGAACAGGGGGAAACACCATATATTTT.

The rearrangement links TRBV27 to TRBJ1-4; D gene unclear. The CDR3 spans 13 residues. Germline CDR1 MNHEY, CDR2 SMNVEV (reference sequence). V lost 5 bases to trimming and J lost 7 bases, with 11 bases between them. The CDR3 is CASSLRRLEKLFF. The CDR3 DNA is TGTGCCAGCAGTCTAAGAAGACTTGAAAAACTGTTTTTT.

On this clone itself: Other DNA sequences from this sample encode an identical CDR3 as well. The chain carries TRBV2 and TRBJ2-1, with 8 nucleotides matching TRBD2. Trimming at V came to 7 bases and at J to 3 bases, leaving 2 bases not matched to a gene. The CDR3 extends over 13 amino acids. Germline lookup yields CDR1 SNHLY and CDR2 FYNNEI. In DNA form, the CDR3 reads TGTGCCAGCACGAGCGGGAGCTACAATGAGCAGTTCTTC. It is translated as CASTSGSYNEQFF.

This clone was counted a few times. The CDR3 sequence is CASSPRYQGPGQPQHF. DNA of the CDR3: TGTGCCAGCTCACCCCGATATCAGGGTCCGGGTCAGCCCCAGCATTTT. This chain connects TRBV18 to TRBJ1-5; tentatively, D is TRBD1 (5 bases). Germline values: CDR1 KGHSH, CDR2 LQKENI. Trimming removed 3 bases from V and 6 bases from J, with 18 bases in between. This CDR3 is built from 16 residues.

To note about this clone: The same CDR3 also results from other DNA sequences found in this sample. This chain joins TRBV11-2 and TRBJ1-2, with D perhaps TRBD1 (5 bases). CDR1 SGHAT and CDR2 FQNNGV come from the germline V gene. The CDR3 contains 16 residues. The ends were cut back, 1 base at V and 8 bases at J, with 20 bases in the middle. The CDR3 DNA reads as TGTGCCAGCAGCTTAGCTTCACACAGGTCCAGAGGAGGCTACACCTTC. This codes for CASSLASHRSRGGYTF.

The genes are TRBV27 and TRBJ2-7, with 7 bases lining up with TRBD2. V was clipped by 3 bases and J by 2 bases; unmatched bases: 7. The CDR3 length is 15 residues. Germline lookup yields CDR1 MNHEY and CDR2 SMNVEV (reference sequence). In DNA form, the CDR3 reads TGTGCCAGCAGTTTCCGTGCTAGCGGAACCTACGAGCAGTACTTC. Translating it yields CASSFRASGTYEQYF.

The sample holds one count of this clone. The CDR3 here is CASSLVGGTGNEQFF. DNA of the CDR3: TGTGCCAGCAGCTTAGTTGGGGGGACAGGGAATGAGCAGTTCTTC. This chain uses TRBV11-3 with TRBJ2-1, with 9 bases identical to TRBD1. Germline-derived CDR1 and CDR2 are SGHNT and YENEEA. The CDR3 contains 15 residues. Trimming removed 1 base from V and 7 bases from J; junction bases left unmatched: 5.

This clone appeared a single time. The rearrangement joins TRBV25-1 to TRBJ1-2, with TRBD1 matching 9 bases. The V segment lost 6 bases and the J segment 1 base; nucleotides outside the gene matches: 3. The CDR3 covers 14 residues. Germline V gene lookup returns CDR1 MGHDK and CDR2 SYGVNS. CDR3 DNA sequence: TGTGCCAGCAGGCGGACAGGGGATAACTATGGCTACACCTTC. Its translation is CASRRTGDNYGYTF.

This chain connects TRBV5-6 to TRBJ2-7; D possibly corresponds to TRBD1 (6 bases). V lost 1 base, J lost 9 bases, and 17 bases lay in between. Germline-derived CDR1 and CDR2 are SGHDT and YYEEEE. CDR3 length: 14 amino acids. The CDR3 DNA sequence: TGTGCCAGCAGCTTGTGGGTGGGGGCAAGGAGGCAGTACTTC. This encodes CASSLWVGARRQYF.

On this clone itself: The same CDR3 can be traced to other DNA sequences in this sample. J is TRBJ1-1 and V is TRBV27; possibly TRBD1 for D (6 bases). Trimming stripped 2 bases from V and 5 bases from J, with 9 bases between. Germline-derived CDR1 and CDR2 are MNHEY and SMNVEV (reference sequence). CDR3 length: 13 amino acids. The CDR3 DNA is TGTGCCAGCAGTTTAAGCAGGGGAACTGAAGCTTTCTTT. As protein: CASSLSRGTEAFF.

V gene TRBV7-2 combines with J gene TRBJ2-7; TRBD2 is a possible D gene (6 bases). This CDR3 has 15 amino acids. CDR1 SGHTA and CDR2 FQGNSA come from the germline V gene. The V gene lost 1 base and the J gene lost 2 bases, with 12 bases spanning the gap. The CDR3 coding sequence is TGTGCCAGCAGCTTAGGAGGGGACTTTGCCTACGAGCAGTACTTC. This translates into CASSLGGDFAYEQYF.